The 21 T cell receptor beta chains reported below all come from one sample, sequenced in a study of T-cell reconstitution after alpha-beta-depleted transplantation in children. Construction of the TCRbeta library involved unique molecular identifiers. Each CDR3 protein is one row after TCRdb ran MiXCR on the PCR reads. This sample has around 440,000 distinct CDR3 sequences; roughly a tenth occur once, and the top ten carry around 2.2%. Sequencing used PBMCs, obtained before TCRalphabeta/CD19-depleted stem cell transplant. The receptors stem from a child under 10 years old with inherited bone marrow failure, due to receive a stem cell transplant.

This clonotype occurred a few times. The chain combines TRBV5-6 with TRBJ1-5; 8 positions agree with TRBD1. CDR1 SGHDT and CDR2 YYEEEE come from the germline V gene. The CDR3 is 16 amino acids. After removal of 4 bases from V and 0 bases from J, the junction contained 6 bases not matched to a gene. The CDR3 spells CASSAYRGSSNQPQHF. The DNA of the CDR3 is TGTGCCAGCAGCGCGTACAGGGGGAGTAGCAATCAGCCCCAGCATTTT.

The sample holds many counts of this clonotype. The V and J genes are TRBV27 and TRBJ2-3, with TRBD2 identical over 11 bases. The CDR3 totals 16 residues. The germline gives CDR1 MNHEY, CDR2 SMNVEV (reference sequence). V shed 5 bases and J 6 bases; nucleotides not matched to a gene: 10. The CDR3 loop reads CASSMVAGGPWDTQYF. The CDR3 DNA is TGTGCCAGCAGTATGGTAGCGGGAGGGCCTTGGGATACGCAGTATTTT.

This clonotype was observed many times. This sequence joins TRBV5-1 and TRBJ1-5; 7 nucleotides agree with TRBD1. J gave up 3 bases and V 4 bases, and 4 bases lay outside the gene matches. The CDR3 covers 14 residues. Germline values: CDR1 SGHRS, CDR2 YFSETQ. The CDR3: CASSPDRDNQPQHF. The CDR3 coding sequence is TGCGCCAGCAGCCCTGACAGGGACAATCAGCCCCAGCATTTT. Using reference TRBV5-1 and TRBJ1-5 for the parts outside the CDR3, the full variable domain is KAGVTQTPRYLIKTRGQQVTLSCSPISGHRSVSWYQQTPGQGLQFLFEYFSETQRNKGNFPGRFSGRQFSNSRSEMNVSTLELGDSALYLCASSPDRDNQPQHFGDGTRLSIL.

Many counts were recorded for this clonotype. V is TRBV5-1 and J is TRBJ2-7; D unresolved. The V end lost 4 bases, the J end lost 1 base, and 15 bases lay between the germline ends. The germline V gene has CDR1 SGHRS and CDR2 YFSETQ. The CDR3 length is 15 residues. The CDR3 sequence: CASSLLTGPSYEQYF. CDR3 coding DNA: TGCGCCAGCAGCCTGCTGACGGGTCCTTCCTACGAGCAGTACTTC.

This clonotype was counted ten times or more. This chain connects TRBV4-1 to TRBJ1-1; a possible D gene is TRBD1 (6 bases). V gave up 8 bases and J gave up 1 base, with 20 bases separating them. The CDR3 spans 16 residues. CDR1 is MGHRA and CDR2 is YSYEKL in the germline V gene. The CDR3 loop reads CASGFFAEQGNTEAFF. CDR3 nucleotides: TGCGCCAGCGGTTTTTTTGCTGAACAGGGGAACACTGAAGCTTTCTTT.

This clonotype was observed many times. V usage is TRBV29-1 and J usage is TRBJ2-1; 8 positions match TRBD2. With 6 bases clipped from V and 1 base from J, the junction kept 2 bases outside the gene matches. Germline V gene data show CDR1 as SQVTM and CDR2 as ANQGSEA. This CDR3 is built from 13 residues. The CDR3 loop reads CSVAGESYNEQFF. Written as DNA, the CDR3 is TGCAGCGTAGCGGGAGAATCCTACAATGAGCAGTTCTTC.

This clonotype occurred a few times. The chain joins TRBV5-5 to TRBJ2-1; D may be TRBD2 (6 bases). This CDR3 has 14 residues. Between the trimmed V and J ends, which lost 6 bases and 0 bases, there was a span of 10 bases. The V gene's germline CDR1 is SGHKS and CDR2 YYEKEE (reference sequence). As DNA, the CDR3 is TGTGCCAGCACTGCAGCGGGCTCCTACAATGAGCAGTTCTTC. Its protein is CASTAAGSYNEQFF.

This clonotype was observed a handful of times. The chain links TRBV5-6 to TRBJ1-2; D not resolved. Trimming took 3 bases from V and 3 from J, leaving 12 bases between them. Germline CDR1 and CDR2: SGHDT and YYEEEE. The CDR3 consists of 14 residues. This CDR3 is CASSWIGSDYGYTF. In DNA form, the CDR3 reads TGTGCCAGCAGCTGGATCGGGTCCGACTATGGCTACACCTTC.

This clonotype has ten or more counts. The gene calls are TRBV20-1 and TRBJ2-7; no reliable D call. Trimming left V 0 bases short and J 1 base short, with 10 bases between. The CDR3 covers 14 residues. The germline V gene has CDR1 DFQATT and CDR2 SNEGSKA (reference sequence). The CDR3 DNA is TGCAGTGCTAGAGATCCGAGATTATCCTACGAGCAGTACTTC. It is translated as CSARDPRLSYEQYF.

This clonotype was seen only a few times. This chain joins TRBV15 and TRBJ2-7; perhaps D is TRBD1 or TRBD2 (5 bases each). The length of the CDR3 is 14 residues. CDR1 LNHNV and CDR2 YYDKDF come from the germline V gene (reference sequence). V was shortened by 5 bases and J by 0 bases, with 11 bases between the two germline ends. CDR3 protein: CATSAGAVSYEQYF. As DNA, the CDR3 is TGTGCCACCAGCGCCGGGGCAGTCTCCTACGAGCAGTACTTC.

This clonotype was detected ten times or more. The CDR3 protein is CASSSHERSMGQPQHF. Written as DNA, the CDR3 is TGTGCCAGCAGTTCACACGAGCGGTCAATGGGTCAGCCCCAGCATTTT. The rearrangement joins TRBV6-5 to TRBJ1-5; the D is unclear. The germline CDR1 and CDR2 sequences are MNHEY and SVGAGI. This CDR3 comprises 16 residues. Trimming took off 4 bases at V and 6 bases at J, with 19 bases between the two ends.

The table lists this clonotype with many counts. The chain couples TRBV12-3 or TRBV12-4 to TRBJ1-1; D not resolved. The V end was cut by 10 bases, the J end by 2 bases, with 5 bases between. CDR3 length equals 10 residues. Here the CDR3 reads CATSNTEAFF. CDR3 coding DNA: TGTGCCACCAGCAACACTGAAGCTTTCTTT.

This clonotype has a count of ten or more. The J gene is TRBJ1-5, the V gene TRBV6-1; D uncertain. The V gene lost 4 bases and the J gene lost 2 bases, with 9 bases spanning the gap. Germline assignment: CDR1 MNHNS and CDR2 SASEGT. This CDR3 spans 14 amino acids. The CDR3 region is CASSAGGGNQPQHF. CDR3 nucleotide sequence: TGTGCCAGCAGTGCAGGAGGAGGCAATCAGCCCCAGCATTTT.

This clonotype was seen many times. The V gene is TRBV20-1, the J gene TRBJ2-1; 9 bases fit TRBD2. The J segment lost 9 bases and the V segment lost 7 bases, leaving 13 bases of the junction unmatched. The CDR3 spans 14 residues. Per the germline V gene, CDR1 is DFQATT and CDR2 is SNEGSKA (reference sequence). CDR3 residues: CSVLGSLAGPEQFF. DNA of the CDR3: TGCAGTGTCCTAGGGTCCCTAGCGGGACCTGAGCAGTTCTTC.

As to this clonotype: With a much larger clone just one base away, this may be a read error. This chain uses TRBV18 with TRBJ2-6; D is possibly TRBD1 or TRBD2 (5 bases each). CDR1 KGHSH and CDR2 LQKENI come from the germline V gene. CDR3 length: 15 amino acids. V was trimmed by 1 base and J by 6 bases, leaving 10 bases between them. The CDR3 DNA follows: TGTGCCAGCTCACCACGAGGGGAAGCGGCCAACGTCCTGACTTTC. It encodes CASSPRGEAANVLTF.

This clonotype was seen at least ten times. This sequence joins TRBV27 and TRBJ1-3, with a tentative D call TRBD1 (5 bases). CDR1 and CDR2 (germline): MNHEY, SMNVEV (reference sequence). The V end lost 1 base, the J end lost 4 bases, and 11 bases lay between the germline ends. This CDR3 is 15 amino acids long. The DNA for the CDR3 is TGTGCCAGCAGTTTATACGGGGCTCGAGGAAACACCATATATTTT. It encodes CASSLYGARGNTIYF.

This clonotype was observed a few times. This chain links TRBV24-1 with TRBJ2-3; 7 positions agree with TRBD1. The CDR3 is made up of 15 amino acids. The germline gives CDR1 KGHDR, CDR2 SFDVKD. V lost 2 bases, J lost 1 base, and 2 bases stayed unmatched. The CDR3 loop is CATSDSGTGTDTQYF. The CDR3 nucleotides read TGTGCCACCAGTGATTCCGGGACAGGCACAGATACGCAGTATTTT.

This clonotype appeared many times. The chain is built from TRBV13 and TRBJ2-2, with D perhaps matching TRBD2 (5 bases). V was shortened by 0 bases and J by 0 bases, with 5 bases between the two germline ends. There are 15 residues in the CDR3. Germline V gives CDR1 PRHDT, CDR2 FYEKMQ (reference sequence). The CDR3, as DNA: TGTGCCAGCAGCTTAGGACTAGCGAACACCGGGGAGCTGTTTTTT. This codes for CASSLGLANTGELFF. Drawing the rest from reference TRBV13 and TRBJ2-2, the complete variable domain is AAGVIQSPRHLIKEKRETATLKCYPIPRHDTVYWYQQGPGQDPQFLISFYEKMQSDKGSIPDRFSAQQFSDYHSELNMSSLELGDSALYFCASSLGLANTGELFFGEGSRLTVL.

The sample holds a few counts of this clonotype. The chain combines TRBV20-1 with TRBJ2-7; either TRBD1 or TRBD2 may fit D (5 bases each). This CDR3 has 12 amino acids. Germline CDR1 and CDR2: DFQATT and SNEGSKA (reference sequence). The V and J ends lost 5 bases and 0 bases respectively, with 8 bases between them. The CDR3 reads CSADSGSYEQYF. The DNA of the CDR3 is TGCAGTGCTGACAGCGGCTCCTACGAGCAGTACTTC.

This clonotype was recorded at least ten times. The rearrangement joins TRBV20-1 to TRBJ2-3; no clear D gene. With 1 base removed from V and 2 bases from J, the gap between germline ends came to 16 bases. The CDR3 extends over 16 amino acids. Per germline, CDR1 DFQATT and CDR2 SNEGSKA (reference sequence). CDR3 sequence (DNA): TGCAGTGCTAGAGCGTCCTCATATTACTACACAGATACGCAGTATTTT. It codes for CSARASSYYYTDTQYF.

This clonotype was seen at least ten times. This chain connects TRBV5-1 to TRBJ2-5; 13 bases map to TRBD2. This CDR3 spans 14 amino acids. Losses at the gene ends were 7 bases for V and 4 bases for J; bases not matched to a gene: 4. Germline V lookup: CDR1 SGHRS, CDR2 YFSETQ. The CDR3 DNA sequence: TGCGCCAGCGGACTAGCGGGAGTTTCAGAGACCCAGTACTTC. This encodes CASGLAGVSETQYF. The entire variable domain, with the rest obtained from reference TRBV5-1 and TRBJ2-5, is as follows: KAGVTQTPRYLIKTRGQQVTLSCSPISGHRSVSWYQQTPGQGLQFLFEYFSETQRNKGNFPGRFSGRQFSNSRSEMNVSTLELGDSALYLCASGLAGVSETQYFGPGTRLLVL.